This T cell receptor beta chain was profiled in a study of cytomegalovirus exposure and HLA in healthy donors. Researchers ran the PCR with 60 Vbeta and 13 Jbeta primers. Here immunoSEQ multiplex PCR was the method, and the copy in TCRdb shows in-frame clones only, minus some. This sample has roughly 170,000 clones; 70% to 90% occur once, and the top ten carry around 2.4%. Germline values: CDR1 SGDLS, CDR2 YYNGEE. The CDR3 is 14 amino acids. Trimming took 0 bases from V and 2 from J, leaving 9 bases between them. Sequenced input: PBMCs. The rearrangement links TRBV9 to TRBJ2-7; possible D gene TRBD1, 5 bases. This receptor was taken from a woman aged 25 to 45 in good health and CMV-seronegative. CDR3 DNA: TGTGCCAGCAGCGTAGAAGGGGAAACCTACGAGCAGTACTTC. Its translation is CASSVEGETYEQYF.